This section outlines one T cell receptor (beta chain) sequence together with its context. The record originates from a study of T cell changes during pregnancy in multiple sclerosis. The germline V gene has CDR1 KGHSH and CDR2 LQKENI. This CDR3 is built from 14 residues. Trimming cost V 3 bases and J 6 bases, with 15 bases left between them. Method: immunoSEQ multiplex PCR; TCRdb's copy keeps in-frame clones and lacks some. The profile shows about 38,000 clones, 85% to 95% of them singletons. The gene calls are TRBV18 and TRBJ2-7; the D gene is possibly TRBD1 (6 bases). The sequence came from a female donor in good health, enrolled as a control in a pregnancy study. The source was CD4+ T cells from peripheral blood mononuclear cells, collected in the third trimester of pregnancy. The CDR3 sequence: CASSPVPRGSEQYF. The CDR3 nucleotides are TGTGCCAGCTCACCGGTTCCCAGGGGCAGCGAGCAGTACTTC.